This TCR beta chain comes out of a study of regulatory T cells in long-lasting Graves disease. About this clonotype itself: Its antigen is not identified.

Arm-PCR of CDR3 regions and iRepertoire HTBI primers were used to build TCR beta libraries. MiXCR, run by TCRdb on the multiplex PCR reads, gives a single entry per CDR3 protein. The sample has a few hundred thousand distinct CDR3 sequences, 20% to 25% seen once. The CDR3 runs to 16 residues. The germline V gene has CDR1 SGHTA and CDR2 FQGNSA. With 1 base removed from V and 3 bases from J, the gap between germline ends came to 13 bases. Time point noted: persistent/refractory GD, antithyroid drugs over 5 years with positive TRAb. Making the TCR library involved RNA that had been extracted from PBMCs. Patients all came to the study from an endocrinology department in Xi'an, China. General study results and limits: Persistent patients had more shared public clonotypes (fewer than 3,000) than new patients (approximately 920). Persistent cases of Graves' showed reduced TCR diversity relative to newly diagnosed patients.

The TCR originated in a female donor with Graves disease. Sequencing used peripheral blood mononuclear cells (PBMCs), obtained when the disease was refractory, from a patient treated with antithyroid drugs. The chain recombines TRBV7-2 with TRBJ1-5, with D maybe TRBD1 (6 bases). This chain's CDR3 is CASSLGTAVFNQPQHF. The CDR3 DNA follows: TGTGCCAGCAGCTTAGGGACAGCCGTATTCAATCAGCCCCAGCATTTT. Using reference TRBV7-2 and TRBJ1-5 for the parts outside the CDR3, the full variable domain is GAGVSQSPSNKVTEKGKDVELRCDPISGHTALYWYRQSLGQGLEFLIYFQGNSAPDKSGLPSDRFSAERTGGSVSTLTIQRTQQEDSAVYLCASSLGTAVFNQPQHFGDGTRLSIL.